This T cell receptor beta chain was observed in a study of T cells in Graves' hyperthyroidism and ophthalmopathy. Study results and limitations: Before onset, by a median of approximately 6.8 months, the model predicted ophthalmopathy.

Ten or more counts support this clonotype. No antigen is known for it. Amplified TCR beta CDR3 regions came from RNA transcripts. HTBI primers were used for first-round RT-PCR of the TCR CDR3. From the multiplex PCR reads, TCRdb called clonotypes with MiXCR, one entry per CDR3 protein. The table has 35,000 to 45,000 distinct CDR3 sequences, around half seen once. V was shortened by 7 bases and J by 4 bases, with 14 bases between the two germline ends. Germline CDR1 reads MDHEN; CDR2 reads SYDVKM. This CDR3 is built from 13 residues. This clonotype originated in a woman aged 45-65 years with Graves' hyperthyroidism that later progressed to Graves' ophthalmopathy. The specimen sequenced was blood. The chain joins TRBV28 to TRBJ2-7, with D maybe TRBD1 (5 bases). The CDR3 protein is CASTQTVNYEQYF. In DNA form, the CDR3 reads TGTGCCAGCACACAGACAGTTAATTACGAGCAGTACTTC.